The 4 T cell receptor beta chains in this list originate from one sample, sequenced in a study of T-cell memory formation after mild COVID-19. MiXCR was run by TCRdb on the 5' RACE reads, yielding one entry per CDR3 protein. Of about 160,000 distinct CDR3 sequences in the sample, around 30% were seen once. The sample consisted of PBMCs or a T cell subset sorted from them (not recorded which). Receptor source: an adult woman who had mild COVID-19 (a few samples of this study predate the infection). Cell type and time point are not known.

This clonotype qualifies as medium-sized. The rearrangement uses TRBV19 and TRBJ2-1; TRBD2 aligns across 7 bases. Germline loops: CDR1 LNHDA, CDR2 SQIVND (reference sequence). CDR3 length equals 14 residues. The junction had 9 bases not matched to a gene; V was cut back by 5 bases and J by 8 bases. In DNA form, the CDR3 reads TGTGCCAGTAGTCTTCGGACTAGATCGGATGAGCAGTTCTTC. As protein: CASSLRTRSDEQFF.

The chain links TRBV27 to TRBJ2-5, with a tentative D call TRBD2 (5 bases). Germline V lookup: CDR1 MNHEY, CDR2 SMNVEV (reference sequence). V was pared by 7 bases and J by 5 bases, with 8 bases between. CDR3 length: 11 residues. CDR3 DNA: TGTGCCAGCAAGACGGGGGAGACCCAGTACTTC. This encodes CASKTGETQYF.

This clonotype was seen more than once but under ten times. V gene TRBV4-2 combines with J gene TRBJ2-6; D is undetermined. Trimming pared 0 bases from V and 1 base from J, leaving 7 bases between. The CDR3 length is 16 residues. From germline, CDR1 is LGHNA and CDR2 YNFKEQ. CDR3 nucleotide sequence: TGTGCCAGCAGCCAAGATTTAAAGTCTGGGGCCAACGTCCTGACTTTC. This encodes CASSQDLKSGANVLTF.

This clonotype was recorded at least ten times. The chain carries TRBV5-1 and TRBJ2-3; a weak D match, TRBD1 (6 bases). Germline assignment: CDR1 SGHRS and CDR2 YFSETQ. This CDR3 is 14 amino acids long. Deletions cut 4 bases from V and 2 bases from J, with 11 bases between. CDR3 region: CASSGTGSTDTQYF. Here the CDR3 DNA reads TGCGCCAGCAGCGGCACAGGGTCCACAGATACGCAGTATTTT. Together with reference TRBV5-1 and TRBJ2-3, the CDR3 gives the full variable domain: KAGVTQTPRYLIKTRGQQVTLSCSPISGHRSVSWYQQTPGQGLQFLFEYFSETQRNKGNFPGRFSGRQFSNSRSEMNVSTLELGDSALYLCASSGTGSTDTQYFGPGTRLTVL.